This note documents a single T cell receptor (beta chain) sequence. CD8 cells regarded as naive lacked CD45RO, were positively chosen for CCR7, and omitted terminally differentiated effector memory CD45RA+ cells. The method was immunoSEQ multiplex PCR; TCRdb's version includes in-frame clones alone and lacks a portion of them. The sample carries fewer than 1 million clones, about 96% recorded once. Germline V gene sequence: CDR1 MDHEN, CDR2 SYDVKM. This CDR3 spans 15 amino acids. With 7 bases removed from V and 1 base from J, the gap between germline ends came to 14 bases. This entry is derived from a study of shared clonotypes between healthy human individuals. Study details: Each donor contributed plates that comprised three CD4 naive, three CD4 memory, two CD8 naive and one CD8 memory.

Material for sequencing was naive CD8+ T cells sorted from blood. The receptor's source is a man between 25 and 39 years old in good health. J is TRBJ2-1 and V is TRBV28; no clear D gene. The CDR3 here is CASTHRVGSYNEQFF. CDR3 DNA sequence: TGTGCCAGCACCCATCGAGTGGGTTCCTACAATGAGCAGTTCTTC.